What follows describes a single TCR beta chain. Its antigen remains unknown. Germline V gene lookup returns CDR1 MDHEN and CDR2 SYDVKM. CDR3 length equals 16 residues. Trimming at V came to 2 bases and at J to 7 bases, leaving 7 bases not matched to a gene. This record belongs to a study of shared clonotypes between healthy human individuals. Study-level points and caveats: Owing to a small donor count, the genetic and exposure-history diversity represented was limited. Naive subsets tended to show greater estimated richness than memory subsets. Sharing across a handful of donors was seen in roughly 5.2% of naive CD4 clonotypes.

Clones were sequenced by immunoSEQ multiplex PCR, and TCRdb holds only the in-frame ones, with some missing. The sample yields roughly 1,600,000 clones, approximately 98.5% seen once. The specimen sequenced was naive CD4+ T cells sorted from blood. Sample subset: CD45RA+ positively selected. The chain carries TRBV28 and TRBJ2-1; 11 bases match TRBD2. The origin of this receptor is a man aged 30 to 39 in good health. The CDR3 DNA reads TGTGCCAGCAGTTTACTGACTAGCGGGACACTTAATGAGCAGTTCTTC. Protein sequence: CASSLLTSGTLNEQFF.